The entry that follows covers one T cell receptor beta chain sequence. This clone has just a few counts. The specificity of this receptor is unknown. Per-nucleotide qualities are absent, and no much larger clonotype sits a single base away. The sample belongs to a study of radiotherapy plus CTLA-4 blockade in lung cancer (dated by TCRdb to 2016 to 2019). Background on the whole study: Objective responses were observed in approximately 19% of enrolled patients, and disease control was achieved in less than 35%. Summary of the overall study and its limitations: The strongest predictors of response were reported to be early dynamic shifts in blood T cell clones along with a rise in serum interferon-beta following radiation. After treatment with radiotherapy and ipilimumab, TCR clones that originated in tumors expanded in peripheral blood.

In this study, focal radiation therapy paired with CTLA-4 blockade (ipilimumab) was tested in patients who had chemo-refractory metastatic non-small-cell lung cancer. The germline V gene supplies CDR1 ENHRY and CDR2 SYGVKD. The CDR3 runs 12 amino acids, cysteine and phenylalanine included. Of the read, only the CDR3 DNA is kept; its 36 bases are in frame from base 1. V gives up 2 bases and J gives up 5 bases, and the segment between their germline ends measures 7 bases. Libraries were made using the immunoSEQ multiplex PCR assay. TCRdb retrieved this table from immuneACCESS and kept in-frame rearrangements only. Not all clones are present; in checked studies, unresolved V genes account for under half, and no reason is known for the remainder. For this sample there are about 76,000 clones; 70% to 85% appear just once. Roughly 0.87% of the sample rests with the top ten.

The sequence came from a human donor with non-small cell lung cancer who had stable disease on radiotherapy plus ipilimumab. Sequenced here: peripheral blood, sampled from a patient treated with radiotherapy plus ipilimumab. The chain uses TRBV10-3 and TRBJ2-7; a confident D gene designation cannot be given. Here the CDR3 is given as CAISEPLHEQYF. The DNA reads TGTGCCATCAGTGAGCCGCTCCACGAGCAGTACTTC.